This T cell receptor (beta chain) stems from a study of cytomegalovirus exposure and HLA in healthy donors. Study-wide results and limits: The authors listed 150 to 200 TCR beta chains as cytomegalovirus-associated. Accurate predictions that matched the HLA-A and HLA-B alleles of most subjects were reportedly made from TCR beta sequences.

This PCR relied on a set of 60 Vbeta primers and 13 Jbeta primers. Measured with immunoSEQ multiplex PCR; TCRdb has only the in-frame clones, and not every one. In the table there are about 180,000 clones, about 77% of which are singletons. The CDR3 sequence is 17 residues long. Trimming took 0 bases from V and 1 from J; bases not matched to a gene: 4. The V gene's germline CDR1 is SEHNR and CDR2 FQNEAQ (reference sequence). As regards this clone: What it binds is not known.

The sample was PBMCs. The chain recombines TRBV7-9 with TRBJ2-1, with 9 bases that match TRBD2. This TCR came from a man aged 60 to 75 in good health and CMV-seronegative. CDR3 sequence: CASSLALSGRSYNEQFF. CDR3 coding DNA: TGTGCCAGCAGCTTAGCGCTAAGCGGGAGGTCCTACAATGAGCAGTTCTTC.